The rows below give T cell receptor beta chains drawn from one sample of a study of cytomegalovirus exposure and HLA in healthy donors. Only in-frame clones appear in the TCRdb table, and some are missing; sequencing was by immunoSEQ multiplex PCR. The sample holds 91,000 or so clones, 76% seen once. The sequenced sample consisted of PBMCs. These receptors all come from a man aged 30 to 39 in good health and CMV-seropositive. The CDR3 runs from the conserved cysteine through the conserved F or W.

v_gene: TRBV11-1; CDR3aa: CASSPTIAGAREQFF
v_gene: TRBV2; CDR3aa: CASSVGSTQYF
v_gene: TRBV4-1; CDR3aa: CASSQVADTQYF
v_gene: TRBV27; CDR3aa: CASSTYTGPYEQYF
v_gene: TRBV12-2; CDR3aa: CASRLPGGTALHF
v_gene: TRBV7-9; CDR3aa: CASRYGQGGPEAFF
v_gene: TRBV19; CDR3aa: CASSIRGGARGNQPQHF
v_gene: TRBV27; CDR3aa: CASSLRSSGNTIYF
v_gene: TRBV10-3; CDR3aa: CAISESRGVPSTDTQYF
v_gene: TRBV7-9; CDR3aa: CASSLVRGEQYF
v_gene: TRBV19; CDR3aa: CASSIESSYEQYF
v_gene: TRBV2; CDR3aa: CASSEGSGRNNEQFF
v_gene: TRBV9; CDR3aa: CASSTRINYEDNYTF
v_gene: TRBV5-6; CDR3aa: CASSLDRGSYNEQFF
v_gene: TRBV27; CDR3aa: CASTRKGTGGLANYGYTF
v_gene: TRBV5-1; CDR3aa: CASSLGTTGSYNEQFF
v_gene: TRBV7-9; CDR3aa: CASSLPQRTAAFF
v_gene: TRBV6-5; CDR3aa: CASTPDSRNTEAFF
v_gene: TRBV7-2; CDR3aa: CASSFLDTHEQYF
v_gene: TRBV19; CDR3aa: CASSETVTTYEQYF